Below, 4 T cell receptor beta chains from the same sample are listed, as sequenced in a study of fetal regulatory T cell absence and autoimmunity. Data came from immunoSEQ multiplex PCR; TCRdb stores just in-frame clones and leaves some out. This table holds 95,000 or so clones, 72% found once. Sequences were obtained from pancreas tissue. These receptors were collected from a male donor with IPEX syndrome.

V is TRBV19 and J is TRBJ2-1; 16 nucleotides agree with TRBD2. Germline CDR1 is LNHDA and CDR2 is SQIVND (reference sequence). The J segment lost 8 bases and the V segment lost 2 bases, leaving 6 bases of the junction unmatched. The CDR3 sequence is 17 residues long. CDR3 DNA: TGTGCCAGTAGTATAACTCTAGGGACTAGCGGGAGGGATGAGCAGTTCTTC. It codes for CASSITLGTSGRDEQFF. Filled out from reference TRBV19 and TRBJ2-1, the complete variable domain reads DGGITQSPKYLFRKEGQNVTLSCEQNLNHDAMYWYRQDPGQGLRLIYYSQIVNDFQKGDIAEGYSVSREKKESFPLTVTSAQKNPTAFYLCASSITLGTSGRDEQFFGPGTRLTVL.

The chain couples TRBV12-5 to TRBJ1-5; TRBD1 agrees at 8 bases. Germline V gene lookup returns CDR1 LGHNT and CDR2 FRNRAP. The CDR3 extends over 17 amino acids. After removal of 0 bases from V and 2 bases from J, the junction contained 6 bases not matched to a gene. CDR3 in amino acids: CASGLVLTGQGNQPQHF. CDR3 sequence (DNA): TGTGCTAGTGGTTTGGTACTCACGGGACAGGGCAATCAGCCCCAGCATTTT.

This clone was seen only once. The chain has TRBV5-1 and TRBJ2-2, with no clear D. Germline CDR1 reads SGHRS; CDR2 reads YFSETQ. V was trimmed by 3 bases and J by 3 bases, leaving 9 bases between them. This CDR3 region has 14 residues. The CDR3 sequence is CASSYQHHTGELFF. CDR3 in DNA: TGCGCCAGCAGCTACCAACACCACACCGGGGAGCTGTTTTTT.

This chain joins TRBV27 and TRBJ2-1; weak D call: TRBD2 (6 bases). The CDR3 is 17 residues long. The germline CDR1 and CDR2 sequences are MNHEY and SMNVEV (reference sequence). V was shortened by 8 bases and J by 5 bases, with 25 bases between the two germline ends. The CDR3 nucleotides read TGTGCCAGCGGCCCCGCCTGGGGAGCGGGCAACCACAATGAGCAGTTCTTC. It yields the protein CASGPAWGAGNHNEQFF.